The rows below give T cell receptor beta chains drawn from one sample of a study of blood T cells in healthy people across ages. TCRdb used MiXCR to reprocess the 5' RACE reads, holding one entry per CDR3 protein. The sample records over a million distinct CDR3 sequences, around two fifths being singletons. Input material: blood. These receptors were collected from a woman aged 18-30 years in good health. The CDR3 runs from the conserved cysteine through the conserved F or W. The D gene is left open where the match is weak. Only some rows state a clone size, as once, few, many or a class for expanded clones.

D gene: NA
clone size: few
J gene: TRBJ2-3
V gene: TRBV5-1
CDR3 protein: CASTKGDWADTQYF
CDR3 DNA: TGCGCCAGCACCAAAGGGGACTGGGCAGATACGCAGTATTTT

D gene: TRBD2
clone size: few
J gene: TRBJ2-3
V gene: TRBV4-1
CDR3 protein: CASSHLNSGGTDTQYF
CDR3 DNA: TGCGCCAGCAGCCACCTGAATAGCGGGGGCACAGATACGCAGTATTTT

D gene: NA
clone size: once
J gene: TRBJ1-5
V gene: TRBV27
CDR3 protein: CASSILGGSNQPQHF
CDR3 DNA: TGTGCCAGCTCAATCCTCGGGGGTAGCAATCAGCCCCAGCATTTT

D gene: TRBD1
clone size: NA
J gene: TRBJ2-5
V gene: TRBV18
CDR3 protein: CASSGTGPETQYF
CDR3 DNA: TGTGCCAGCTCCGGGACAGGGCCTGAGACCCAGTACTTC

D gene: NA
clone size: few
J gene: TRBJ1-4
V gene: TRBV20-1
CDR3 protein: CSARDRTERGNEKLFF
CDR3 DNA: TGCAGTGCTAGAGATCGTACAGAGAGAGGGAATGAAAAACTGTTTTTT

D gene: NA
clone size: NA
J gene: TRBJ1-2
V gene: TRBV7-2
CDR3 protein: CASSSHAGGLGYDYTF
CDR3 DNA: TGTGCCAGCAGCTCGCATGCTGGGGGCCTTGGCTATGACTACACCTTC

D gene: NA
clone size: NA
J gene: TRBJ2-7
V gene: TRBV30
CDR3 protein: CAWSVGASIYEQYF
CDR3 DNA: TGTGCCTGGAGTGTGGGGGCCAGTATCTATGAGCAGTACTTC

D gene: TRBD2
clone size: once
J gene: TRBJ2-3
V gene: TRBV20-1
CDR3 protein: CSTSGSGVSTDTQYF
CDR3 DNA: TGCAGTACTTCAGGTAGCGGGGTAAGCACAGATACGCAGTATTTT

D gene: TRBD1
clone size: few
J gene: TRBJ2-5
V gene: TRBV11-3
CDR3 protein: CASSLVGQAGATQYF
CDR3 DNA: TGTGCCAGCAGCTTAGTGGGACAGGCCGGGGCGACCCAGTACTTC

D gene: TRBD1
clone size: few
J gene: TRBJ2-5
V gene: TRBV5-1
CDR3 protein: CASSLEGQAYNEQYF
CDR3 DNA: TGCGCCAGCAGCTTGGAGGGACAGGCCTACAATGAGCAGTACTTC

D gene: NA
clone size: few
J gene: TRBJ1-2
V gene: TRBV12-3/TRBV12-4
CDR3 protein: CASSPAPMYGYTF
CDR3 DNA: TGTGCCAGCAGTCCCGCCCCCATGTATGGCTACACCTTC

D gene: NA
clone size: NA
J gene: TRBJ1-2
V gene: TRBV3-1
CDR3 protein: CASSQETGSGYGYTF
CDR3 DNA: TGTGCCAGCAGCCAAGAGACGGGGAGCGGCTATGGCTACACCTTC

D gene: TRBD2
clone size: NA
J gene: TRBJ2-5
V gene: TRBV7-8
CDR3 protein: CASSLEAGEETQYF
CDR3 DNA: TGTGCCAGCAGCTTAGAGGCGGGGGAAGAGACCCAGTACTTC

D gene: TRBD2
clone size: few
J gene: TRBJ2-5
V gene: TRBV27
CDR3 protein: CASSFSGRAWTETQYF
CDR3 DNA: TGTGCCAGCAGTTTCTCCGGGAGGGCCTGGACGGAGACCCAGTACTTC

D gene: NA
clone size: NA
J gene: TRBJ1-2
V gene: TRBV7-2
CDR3 protein: CASSSGRSYTF
CDR3 DNA: TGTGCCAGCAGCAGCGGGAGGAGCTACACCTTC

D gene: TRBD2
clone size: few
J gene: TRBJ2-2
V gene: TRBV4-1
CDR3 protein: CASSLTRGVDTGELFF
CDR3 DNA: TGCGCCAGCAGCCTTACCCGGGGGGTCGACACCGGGGAGCTGTTTTTT

D gene: NA
clone size: few
J gene: TRBJ2-7
V gene: TRBV10-3
CDR3 protein: CAISDFDEQYF
CDR3 DNA: TGTGCCATCAGTGATTTTGACGAGCAGTACTTC

D gene: TRBD1
clone size: many
J gene: TRBJ2-7
V gene: TRBV20-1
CDR3 protein: CSANRDRAYEQYF
CDR3 DNA: TGCAGTGCTAACCGGGACAGGGCCTACGAGCAGTACTTC

D gene: NA
clone size: few
J gene: TRBJ1-4
V gene: TRBV7-9
CDR3 protein: CASSQPRASGGVNEKLFF
CDR3 DNA: TGTGCCAGCAGCCAACCCCGGGCTTCCGGGGGGGTTAATGAAAAACTGTTTTTT

D gene: NA
clone size: NA
J gene: TRBJ2-7
V gene: TRBV18
CDR3 protein: CASSPRRGSSYEQYF
CDR3 DNA: TGTGCCAGCTCACCACGGCGAGGGAGCTCCTACGAGCAGTACTTC

D gene: TRBD2
clone size: few
J gene: TRBJ2-1
V gene: TRBV27
CDR3 protein: CASSAGLAVYNEQFF
CDR3 DNA: TGTGCCAGCAGTGCGGGACTAGCGGTCTACAATGAGCAGTTCTTC

D gene: TRBD1
clone size: once
J gene: TRBJ1-2
V gene: TRBV11-2
CDR3 protein: CASSPWTGDAIYGYTF
CDR3 DNA: TGTGCCAGCAGCCCGTGGACAGGGGATGCTATCTATGGCTACACCTTC

D gene: NA
clone size: once
J gene: TRBJ1-5
V gene: TRBV12-3/TRBV12-4
CDR3 protein: CASSPEISPQHF
CDR3 DNA: TGTGCCAGCAGTCCAGAGATCAGCCCCCAGCATTTT

D gene: NA
clone size: few
J gene: TRBJ2-7
V gene: TRBV4-2
CDR3 protein: CASSQEIGQNYEQYF
CDR3 DNA: TGTGCCAGCAGCCAAGAGATCGGGCAGAATTACGAGCAGTACTTC

D gene: NA
clone size: few
J gene: TRBJ2-3
V gene: TRBV20-1
CDR3 protein: CSARDASGASTDTQYF
CDR3 DNA: TGCAGTGCTAGAGATGCGTCGGGGGCGAGCACAGATACGCAGTATTTT

D gene: NA
clone size: NA
J gene: TRBJ2-7
V gene: TRBV5-1
CDR3 protein: CASSSYSDEQYF
CDR3 DNA: TGCGCCAGCAGCTCCTACAGCGACGAGCAGTACTTC

D gene: TRBD1
clone size: NA
J gene: TRBJ2-1
V gene: TRBV5-1
CDR3 protein: CASTTGTGVEQFF
CDR3 DNA: TGCGCCAGCACAACCGGGACAGGGGTCGAGCAGTTCTTC